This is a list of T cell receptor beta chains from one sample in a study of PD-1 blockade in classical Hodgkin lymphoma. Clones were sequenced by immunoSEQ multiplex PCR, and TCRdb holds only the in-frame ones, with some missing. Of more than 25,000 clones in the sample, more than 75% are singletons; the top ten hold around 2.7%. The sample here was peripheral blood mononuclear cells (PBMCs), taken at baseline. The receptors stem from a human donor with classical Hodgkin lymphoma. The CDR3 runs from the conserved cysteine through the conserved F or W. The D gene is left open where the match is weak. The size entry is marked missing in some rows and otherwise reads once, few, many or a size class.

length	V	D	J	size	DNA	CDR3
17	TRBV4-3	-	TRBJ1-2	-	TGCGCCAGCAGCCAAGTTAAGACGATCTGGGGTTACTATGGCTACACCTTC	CASSQVKTIWGYYGYTF
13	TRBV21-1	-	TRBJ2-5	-	TGTGCCAGCAGCAAAGCAGGGTTGGAGACCCAGTACTTC	CASSKAGLETQYF
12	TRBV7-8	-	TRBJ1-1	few	TGTGCCAGCAGCTTAGCTTCGTATGAAGCTTTCTTT	CASSLASYEAFF
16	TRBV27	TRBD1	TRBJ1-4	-	TGTGCCAGCAGCTCCGGGACAGGGGCTACTAATGAAAAACTGTTTTTT	CASSSGTGATNEKLFF
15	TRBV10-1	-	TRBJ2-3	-	TGCGCCAGCAGTGAGTCGGTTAAAACCACAGATACGCAGTATTTT	CASSESVKTTDTQYF
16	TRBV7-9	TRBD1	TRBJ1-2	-	TGTGCCAGCACCACCCGGACAGGGGGCGTCCTAGGGGGCTACACCTTC	CASTTRTGGVLGGYTF
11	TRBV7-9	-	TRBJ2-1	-	TGTGCCAGCAGCTTACGGCATGAGCAGTTCTTC	CASSLRHEQFF
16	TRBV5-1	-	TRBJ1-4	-	TGCGCCAGCAGCTCGGCTGGAGGGGGGGTTAATGAAAAACTGTTTTTT	CASSSAGGGVNEKLFF
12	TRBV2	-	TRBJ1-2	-	TGTGCCAGCATGGACGCTCGGGATGGCTACACCTTC	CASMDARDGYTF
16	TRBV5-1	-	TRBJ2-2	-	TGCGCCAGCAGCTTGGGAGGGGCAGAGATATCCGGGGAGCTGTTTTTT	CASSLGGAEISGELFF